These 24 T cell receptor beta chains were all obtained from the same sample, sequenced in a study of cytomegalovirus exposure and HLA in healthy donors. The protocol was immunoSEQ multiplex PCR, while the TCRdb copy is restricted to in-frame clones and leaves out a portion. Among some 120,000 clones listed, roughly 84% were seen once. Sequencing used PBMCs. All receptors come from a woman aged 30 to 39 in good health and CMV-seronegative.

The chain couples TRBV12-5 to TRBJ2-7, with 8 bases identical to TRBD1. V lost 4 bases to trimming and J lost 5 bases; unmatched junction nucleotides: 7. The CDR3 covers 14 residues. Per germline, CDR1 LGHNT and CDR2 FRNRAP. CDR3 in DNA: TGTGCTAGTGGTTCGGGGCAGGGGGCGAACGAGCAGTACTTC. Translation gives CASGSGQGANEQYF.

The V call is TRBV27, the J call TRBJ2-2, with D uncertain. Germline values: CDR1 MNHEY, CDR2 SMNVEV (reference sequence). This CDR3 contains 13 residues. Trimming stripped 4 bases from V and 5 bases from J, with 8 bases between. DNA for the CDR3: TGTGCCAGCAGTTCTCACATAACCGGGGAGCTGTTTTTT. It translates to CASSSHITGELFF.

CDR3 in DNA: TGTGCCAGCAGCGGCCACGGGGGGGCTAGCACAGATACGCAGTATTTT. Amino acid sequence: CASSGHGGASTDTQYF. The V gene is TRBV9, the J gene TRBJ2-3, with 8 bases lining up with TRBD2. The germline V gene encodes CDR1 SGDLS and CDR2 YYNGEE. After removal of 3 bases from V and 0 bases from J, the junction contained 6 bases not matched to a gene. The CDR3 has 16 residues.

This clone was detected only a few times. The V call is TRBV7-8, the J call TRBJ1-1, with TRBD1 matching over 7 bases. The CDR3 length is 13 residues. The junction had 6 bases not matched to a gene; V was cut back by 5 bases and J by 6 bases. Germline V gives CDR1 SGHVS, CDR2 FQNEAQ. The CDR3 here is CASSPRTGPEAFF. The CDR3 DNA reads as TGTGCCAGCAGCCCGAGGACAGGCCCTGAAGCTTTCTTT. The variable domain in full, with the rest retrieved from reference TRBV7-8 and TRBJ1-1, is GAGVSQSPRYKVAKRGQDVALRCDPISGHVSLFWYQQALGQGPEFLTYFQNEAQLDKSGLPSDRFFAERPEGSVSTLKIQRTQQEDSAVYLCASSPRTGPEAFFGQGTRLTVV.

Note on this clone: Other DNA sequences within the sample encode an identical CDR3. The chain joins TRBV27 to TRBJ1-2; TRBD1 is a possible D gene (6 bases). Trimming removed 6 bases at V and 5 bases at J, with 7 bases between. Germline CDR1 is MNHEY and CDR2 is SMNVEV (reference sequence). The CDR3 has 11 amino acids. CDR3 loop: CASRGGYGYTF. CDR3 nucleotides: TGTGCCAGCAGAGGGGGATATGGCTACACCTTC.

J is TRBJ1-5 and V is TRBV18, with TRBD1 matching 9 bases. Per germline, CDR1 KGHSH and CDR2 LQKENI. J was trimmed by 1 base and V by 5 bases; bases with no gene match: 6. This CDR3 has 16 amino acids. The CDR3 loop reads CASSGTTGGSNQPQHF. CDR3 DNA: TGTGCCAGCTCAGGAACGACAGGGGGGAGCAATCAGCCCCAGCATTTT. The variable domain in full, completed from reference TRBV18 and TRBJ1-5, reads NAGVMQNPRHLVRRRGQEARLRCSPMKGHSHVYWYRQLPEEGLKFMVYLQKENIIDESGMPKERFSAEFPKEGPSILRIQQVVRGDSAAYFCASSGTTGGSNQPQHFGDGTRLSIL.

V is TRBV10-3 and J is TRBJ1-2; D gene unclear. This CDR3 has 13 amino acids. Trimming cost V 7 bases and J 2 bases, with 11 bases left between them. Germline CDR1 is ENHRY and CDR2 is SYGVKD. The CDR3 DNA is TGTGCCATCAAACCTACAGAAAACTATGGCTACACCTTC. It is translated as CAIKPTENYGYTF.

The J gene is TRBJ1-1, the V gene TRBV18; 8 nucleotides line up with TRBD1. V trimming: 3 bases; J trimming: 3 bases; junction bases outside the gene matches: 6. Per germline, CDR1 KGHSH and CDR2 LQKENI. The CDR3 spans 15 residues. CDR3: CASSPQGAGDTEAFF. DNA of the CDR3: TGTGCCAGCTCACCTCAGGGGGCCGGTGACACTGAAGCTTTCTTT.

This clone occurred once. V and J are TRBV9 and TRBJ1-6; 10 bases fit TRBD1. Germline V gene lookup returns CDR1 SGDLS and CDR2 YYNGEE. V lost 4 bases to trimming and J lost 0 bases; unmatched junction nucleotides: 7. The CDR3 is made up of 18 amino acids. In nucleotides, the CDR3 is TGTGCCAGCAGCCCCGACAGGGGGCCCCTCTCCTATAATTCACCCCTCCACTTT. Translated: CASSPDRGPLSYNSPLHF.

The chain carries TRBV7-8 and TRBJ2-4; 7 bases align to TRBD2. The ends lost 5 bases at V and 0 bases at J; junction bases unmatched: 4. The CDR3 runs to 15 residues. Germline values: CDR1 SGHVS, CDR2 FQNEAQ. The CDR3: CASSVGGGAKNIQYF. CDR3 sequence (DNA): TGTGCCAGCAGCGTCGGCGGGGGAGCCAAAAACATTCAGTACTTC.

The sample holds a few counts of this clone. The rearrangement links TRBV5-1 to TRBJ2-7, with TRBD1 matching 8 bases. The germline V gene has CDR1 SGHRS and CDR2 YFSETQ. The CDR3 is 18 residues long. V was pared by 4 bases and J by 0 bases, with 15 bases of the junction left unmatched. The CDR3 DNA is TGCGCCAGCAGCCAGACAGGGGCTGGGGCTTTCAGCTCCTACGAGCAGTACTTC. Amino acids: CASSQTGAGAFSSYEQYF. Complete variable domain (other parts from reference TRBV5-1 and TRBJ2-7): KAGVTQTPRYLIKTRGQQVTLSCSPISGHRSVSWYQQTPGQGLQFLFEYFSETQRNKGNFPGRFSGRQFSNSRSEMNVSTLELGDSALYLCASSQTGAGAFSSYEQYFGPGTRLTVT.

The chain has TRBV4-2 and TRBJ1-2; D gene ambiguous. The V and J ends lost 0 bases and 3 bases respectively, with 11 bases between them. Germline V lookup: CDR1 LGHNA, CDR2 YNFKEQ. The CDR3 runs 15 residues. The CDR3 DNA is TGTGCCAGCAGCCAAGACGTCAGGTGGGACTATGGCTACACCTTC. Translating gives CASSQDVRWDYGYTF.

The chain uses TRBV6-1 and TRBJ2-7, with D uncertain. Trimming pared 7 bases from V and 2 bases from J, leaving 15 bases between. The CDR3 length is 14 residues. Germline loops: CDR1 MNHNS, CDR2 SASEGT. The CDR3 reads CASTPGSYPYEQYF. The CDR3 bases are TGTGCCAGCACCCCCGGGTCCTACCCCTACGAGCAGTACTTC.

The chain has TRBV7-2 and TRBJ2-7; maybe TRBD1 (7 bases). The CDR3 is 15 amino acids. The V gene's germline CDR1 is SGHTA and CDR2 FQGNSA. Trimming took 4 bases from V and 6 from J, leaving 19 bases between them. The CDR3 bases are TGTGCCAGCAGCTATACAGGGGATCGCGGGGCCGAGCAGTACTTC. It encodes CASSYTGDRGAEQYF.

The gene calls are TRBV2 and TRBJ1-2, with unresolved D. V shed 2 bases and J shed 7 bases, with 14 bases lying between them. The germline gives CDR1 SNHLY, CDR2 FYNNEI. The CDR3 is made up of 14 amino acids. The CDR3 is CASSEQAQRFGYTF. For the CDR3, the DNA is TGTGCCAGCAGTGAACAGGCTCAAAGGTTTGGCTACACCTTC.

J is TRBJ1-2 and V is TRBV12-5; no reliable D call. This CDR3 contains 13 residues. Germline V gene lookup returns CDR1 LGHNT and CDR2 FRNRAP. V lost 1 base, J lost 4 bases, and 7 bases lay in between. The CDR3 loop reads CASGLGAGYGYTF. The CDR3 DNA sequence: TGTGCTAGTGGTTTGGGGGCAGGCTATGGCTACACCTTC.

This rearrangement joins TRBV18 to TRBJ2-2; D call uncertain. This CDR3 region has 15 residues. Germline lookup yields CDR1 KGHSH and CDR2 LQKENI. V was clipped by 0 bases and J by 5 bases, with 10 bases between them. The CDR3 nucleotides are TGTGCCAGCTCACCACCAAGAGCAGGAACCGGGGAGCTGTTTTTT. This codes for CASSPPRAGTGELFF.

The chain has TRBV19 and TRBJ1-5; a possible D gene is TRBD1 (5 bases). The germline CDR1 and CDR2 sequences are LNHDA and SQIVND (reference sequence). Trimming stripped 0 bases from V and 2 bases from J, with 8 bases between. The CDR3 is 15 amino acids. The CDR3 sequence is CASSIDGGGNQPQHF. The DNA of the CDR3 is TGTGCCAGTAGTATAGACGGGGGAGGCAATCAGCCCCAGCATTTT.

This clone was seen a single time. V gene TRBV9 combines with J gene TRBJ1-2; 8 bases agree with TRBD1. Per germline, CDR1 SGDLS and CDR2 YYNGEE. V shed 4 bases, J shed 1 base, and the junction held 3 bases outside the gene matches. This CDR3 is built from 14 residues. This CDR3 reads CASSRRGLNYGYTF. The CDR3 DNA follows: TGTGCCAGCAGCCGCAGGGGGCTTAACTATGGCTACACCTTC.

The chain recombines TRBV4-1 with TRBJ2-2; 15 nucleotides line up with TRBD2. V was clipped by 3 bases and J by 7 bases; unmatched bases: 9. CDR3 length: 18 amino acids. Germline lookup yields CDR1 MGHRA and CDR2 YSYEKL. In DNA, the CDR3 is TGCGCCAGCAGCCACCCCGGACTAGCGGGGGGGCGGGACGGGGAGCTGTTTTTT. Its protein is CASSHPGLAGGRDGELFF.

The chain is built from TRBV10-2 and TRBJ1-4; a possible D gene is TRBD1 (5 bases). The CDR3 has 15 residues. The V end lost 7 bases, the J end lost 8 bases, and 20 bases lay between the germline ends. Germline V CDR1 and CDR2: WSHSY, SAAADI. The CDR3 DNA is TGCGCCAGCACTCCCAGGTCGGGGGTAGGGGAAAAACTGTTTTTT. It is translated as CASTPRSGVGEKLFF.

Concerning this clone: Other DNA sequences in the sample encode the same CDR3. The rearrangement uses TRBV7-2 and TRBJ2-1; tentative D call: TRBD2 (6 bases). In germline, CDR1 is SGHTA, CDR2 FQGNSA. V was clipped by 1 base and J by 10 bases, with 11 bases between them. CDR3 length: 13 residues. The CDR3 here is CASSLVAGNEQFF. The CDR3 bases are TGTGCCAGCAGCTTAGTGGCGGGGAACGAGCAGTTCTTC. Combining the CDR3 with reference TRBV7-2 and TRBJ2-1 gives the whole variable domain GAGVSQSPSNKVTEKGKDVELRCDPISGHTALYWYRQSLGQGLEFLIYFQGNSAPDKSGLPSDRFSAERTGGSVSTLTIQRTQQEDSAVYLCASSLVAGNEQFFGPGTRLTVL.

This clone was detected once. The rearrangement uses TRBV13 and TRBJ2-7; the match to TRBD1 covers 7 bases. The CDR3 consists of 17 residues. V lost 5 bases, J lost 1 base, and 14 bases stayed unmatched. Looked up from germline, CDR1 is PRHDT and CDR2 is FYEKMQ (reference sequence). Here the CDR3 DNA reads TGTGCCAGCAGCCTATTGACCCGGGACAGTGGTTCCTACGAGCAGTACTTC. Translation gives CASSLLTRDSGSYEQYF.

The chain combines TRBV29-1 with TRBJ1-6, with 8 bases aligning to TRBD1. Germline CDR1 is SQVTM and CDR2 is ANQGSEA. The CDR3 loop spans 13 amino acids. Trimming cost V 7 bases and J 5 bases; bases outside gene matches: 4. The CDR3 region is CSAGQGHNSPLHF. The CDR3 DNA is TGCAGCGCAGGACAGGGTCATAATTCACCCCTCCACTTT.